This T cell receptor (beta chain) was documented in a study of cytomegalovirus exposure and HLA in healthy donors. It was with 60 Vbeta and 13 Jbeta primers that the PCR ran. Clones were read by immunoSEQ multiplex PCR, and TCRdb kept only the in-frame ones, dropping some. In the table there are around 190,000 clones, roughly 85% of which are singletons. CDR1 and CDR2 (germline): MNHNS, SASEGT. The CDR3 consists of 15 residues. V was pared by 6 bases and J by 6 bases, with 8 bases of the junction left unmatched. The sample consisted of PBMCs. The sequence derives from a woman between 35 and 50 years old in good health and CMV-seronegative. The chain is built from TRBV6-1 and TRBJ2-1; 10 nucleotides align to TRBD2. The CDR3, as DNA: TGTGCCAGCAGAAACCAGCGGGGGGGGCTCAATGAGCAGTTCTTC. Its protein is CASRNQRGGLNEQFF.